The 20 T cell receptor beta chains given below trace back to one sample, sequenced in a study of T-cell memory formation after mild COVID-19. TCRdb reprocessed the 5' RACE reads via MiXCR and lists one record per CDR3 protein. Among tens of thousands of distinct CDR3 sequences listed, about a quarter were seen once. The specimen was PBMCs or a T cell subset sorted from them (not recorded which). These TCRs come from a man aged 18 to 30 who had mild COVID-19 (a few samples of this study predate the infection). Cell type and time point are not known.

This clonotype turned up a few times. The rearrangement links TRBV7-9 to TRBJ2-3, with D maybe TRBD1 (7 bases). The germline gives CDR1 SEHNR, CDR2 FQNEAQ (reference sequence). Trimming pared 7 bases from V and 3 bases from J, leaving 11 bases between. The CDR3 length is 13 residues. The CDR3 protein is CASTGGPTDTQYF. CDR3 bases: TGTGCCAGCACAGGGGGGCCTACAGATACGCAGTATTTT. The variable domain in full, completed from reference TRBV7-9 and TRBJ2-3, reads DTGVSQNPRHKITKRGQNVTFRCDPISEHNRLYWYRQTLGQGPEFLTYFQNEAQLEKSRLLSDRFSAERPKGSFSTLEIQRTEQGDSAMYLCASTGGPTDTQYFGPGTRLTVL.

The rearrangement uses TRBV4-3 and TRBJ1-1, with a tentative D call TRBD1 (6 bases). The CDR3 sequence is 17 residues long. Germline CDR1 reads LGHNA; CDR2 reads YSLEER. Trimming took off 0 bases at V and 5 bases at J, with 19 bases between the two ends. The CDR3 coding sequence is TGCGCCAGCAGCCAAGACCGTATTAGGGGGAGGTCGACTGAAGCTTTCTTT. Translating it yields CASSQDRIRGRSTEAFF.

This clonotype was detected only a few times. This sequence joins TRBV7-9 and TRBJ1-1, with D unclear. The germline V gene has CDR1 SEHNR and CDR2 FQNEAQ (reference sequence). With 2 bases removed from V and 4 bases from J, the gap between germline ends came to 2 bases. The CDR3 covers 11 residues. CDR3 sequence reads: CASSLSTEAFF. As DNA, the CDR3 is TGTGCCAGCAGCTTATCCACTGAAGCTTTCTTT. Full variable domain (outside the CDR3, taken from reference TRBV7-9 and TRBJ1-1): DTGVSQNPRHKITKRGQNVTFRCDPISEHNRLYWYRQTLGQGPEFLTYFQNEAQLEKSRLLSDRFSAERPKGSFSTLEIQRTEQGDSAMYLCASSLSTEAFFGQGTRLTVV.

In its sample, this clonotype was seen a few times. The chain employs TRBV7-6 and TRBJ2-1; 7 nucleotides agree with TRBD1. This CDR3 has 15 residues. V dropped 7 bases and J dropped 4; count of bases not matched to a gene: 10. Germline V gene data show CDR1 as SGHVS and CDR2 as FNYEAQ. This chain's CDR3 is CASTPGTEQYNEQFF. In DNA, the CDR3 is TGTGCCAGCACGCCCGGGACAGAGCAGTACAATGAGCAGTTCTTC.

CDR3 in DNA: TGCGCCAGCAGCCGCAACTGGGACCCGAGCTCCTACAATGAGCAGTTCTTC. Translation gives CASSRNWDPSSYNEQFF. This sequence joins TRBV4-3 and TRBJ2-1; D tentatively fits TRBD1 or TRBD2 (5 bases each). V lost 4 bases, J lost 0 bases, and 16 bases lay in between. The CDR3 loop spans 17 amino acids. From germline, CDR1 is LGHNA and CDR2 YSLEER.

The chain has TRBV11-2 and TRBJ1-6, with a weak D call TRBD1 (6 bases). The CDR3 contains 15 residues. Germline CDR1 SGHAT, CDR2 FQNNGV. The V end was cut by 5 bases, the J end by 8 bases, with 16 bases between. The DNA of the CDR3 is TGTGCCAGCAGCCCCACAGGGCTAAGGGATTCACCCCTCCACTTT. It encodes CASSPTGLRDSPLHF.

The rearrangement joins TRBV7-9 to TRBJ1-5, with D possibly being TRBD1 (5 bases). V lost 3 bases to trimming and J lost 6 bases, with 12 bases between them. The CDR3 spans 14 residues. Germline CDR1 reads SEHNR; CDR2 reads FQNEAQ (reference sequence). CDR3 sequence (DNA): TGTGCCAGCAGCTTCTCGGGGCCGGGTCAGCCCCAGCATTTT. Amino acids: CASSFSGPGQPQHF.

This clonotype has a single count. The V call is TRBV12-3 or TRBV12-4, the J call TRBJ2-1; D perhaps matches TRBD1 (5 bases). V shed 3 bases and J shed 7 bases, with 10 bases lying between them. The CDR3 is 13 amino acids. CDR3 nucleotides: TGTGCCAGCAGTTTTTGGGGCCCGAATGAGCAGTTCTTC. Protein sequence: CASSFWGPNEQFF.

The CDR3 sequence: CASSFQAGGTGADYEQYF. The CDR3 bases are TGTGCCAGCAGCTTCCAAGCGGGAGGAACGGGGGCCGACTACGAGCAGTACTTC. The chain couples TRBV7-6 to TRBJ2-7; 9 nucleotides match TRBD2. The CDR3 runs 18 residues. Germline CDR1 and CDR2: SGHVS and FNYEAQ. V shed 3 bases, J shed 3 bases, and the junction held 15 bases outside the gene matches.

This clonotype was observed a handful of times. The chain joins TRBV7-8 to TRBJ2-7; no clear D gene. CDR3 length equals 14 residues. CDR1 SGHVS and CDR2 FQNEAQ come from the germline V gene. The ends were cut back, 6 bases at V and 2 bases at J, with 14 bases in the middle. CDR3 nucleotides: TGTGCCAGCAGGCGGACCCCCGGCGCCTACGAGCAGTACGTC. As protein: CASRRTPGAYEQYV.

This rearrangement joins TRBV5-1 to TRBJ2-1; 10 bases are a match to TRBD1. The ends lost 0 bases at V and 5 bases at J; junction bases unmatched: 5. CDR3 size: 16 residues. Germline V gene sequence: CDR1 SGHRS, CDR2 YFSETQ. CDR3 sequence reads: CASSLAGTGANNEQFF. In nucleotides, the CDR3 is TGCGCCAGCAGCTTGGCCGGGACAGGGGCGAACAATGAGCAGTTCTTC.

This clonotype has a handful of counts. The CDR3 bases are TGTGCCAGCAGTCCGAGGGTCTCTGGGGCCAACGTCCTGACTTTC. It encodes CASSPRVSGANVLTF. The genes are TRBV25-1 and TRBJ2-6; maybe TRBD2 (5 bases). V was cut by 5 bases and J by 0 bases, with 8 bases left in between. CDR3 length equals 15 residues. The V gene's germline CDR1 is MGHDK and CDR2 SYGVNS.

The chain joins TRBV7-8 to TRBJ1-5; 8 nucleotides align to TRBD1. V was pared by 3 bases and J by 4 bases, with 2 bases of the junction left unmatched. Looked up from germline, CDR1 is SGHVS and CDR2 is FQNEAQ. The CDR3 totals 14 residues. The CDR3 DNA is TGTGCCAGCAGCTTTTGGACAGGGAATCAGCCCCAGCATTTT. Its translation is CASSFWTGNQPQHF.

V gene TRBV4-1 combines with J gene TRBJ2-3; D unresolved. This CDR3 contains 12 residues. The germline V gene encodes CDR1 MGHRA and CDR2 YSYEKL. The V and J ends lost 4 bases and 5 bases respectively, with 7 bases between them. The CDR3 DNA sequence: TGCGCCAGCAGCCGTCCGGGAGATACGCAGTATTTT. Its translation: CASSRPGDTQYF.

V gene TRBV7-6 combines with J gene TRBJ2-3; D is uncertain. Germline CDR1 SGHVS, CDR2 FNYEAQ. V shed 5 bases and J shed 1 base, with 7 bases lying between them. The CDR3 runs 13 residues. CDR3 amino acids: CASSPPGTDTQYF. The CDR3 DNA reads TGTGCCAGCAGCCCCCCCGGCACAGATACGCAGTATTTT.

The chain couples TRBV7-9 to TRBJ1-5, with a weak D call TRBD1 (6 bases). V lost 8 bases to trimming and J lost 1 base, with 9 bases between them. Per germline, CDR1 SEHNR and CDR2 FQNEAQ (reference sequence). The CDR3 loop spans 13 amino acids. CDR3 bases: TGTGCCAGCGGGGACATGAGCAATCAGCCCCAGCATTTT. Protein sequence: CASGDMSNQPQHF.

The chain has TRBV24-1 and TRBJ1-1; D is unresolved. The germline V and J ends were trimmed by 6 bases and 2 bases, with 3 bases remaining between them. Per the germline V gene, CDR1 is KGHDR and CDR2 is SFDVKD. The CDR3 runs 11 residues. As DNA, the CDR3 is TGTGCCACCAGTTATAACACTGAAGCTTTCTTT. Amino acids: CATSYNTEAFF.

This clonotype turned up a few times. This rearrangement joins TRBV7-9 to TRBJ2-7, with 9 bases lining up with TRBD1. There are 15 residues in the CDR3. V was clipped by 5 bases and J by 2 bases; unmatched bases: 7. Germline values: CDR1 SEHNR, CDR2 FQNEAQ (reference sequence). CDR3 amino acids: CASSRGDRATYEQYF. The CDR3 nucleotides are TGTGCCAGCAGCCGCGGGGACAGGGCCACCTACGAGCAGTACTTC. Full variable domain (rest looked up from reference TRBV7-9 and TRBJ2-7): DTGVSQNPRHKITKRGQNVTFRCDPISEHNRLYWYRQTLGQGPEFLTYFQNEAQLEKSRLLSDRFSAERPKGSFSTLEIQRTEQGDSAMYLCASSRGDRATYEQYFGPGTRLTVT.

This clonotype has a handful of counts. The chain couples TRBV6-4 to TRBJ2-7, with D uncertain. The germline V and J ends were trimmed by 2 bases and 2 bases, with 4 bases remaining between them. The CDR3 sequence is 12 residues long. In germline, CDR1 is MRHNA, CDR2 SNTAGT. The CDR3 bases are TGTGCCAGCAGTGACGGGACCTACGAGCAGTACGTC. Protein sequence: CASSDGTYEQYV.

The chain uses TRBV6-6 and TRBJ2-6; D gene unclear. Germline-derived CDR1 and CDR2 are MNHNY and SVGAGI (reference sequence). The V end was cut by 6 bases, the J end by 4 bases, with 13 bases between. The length of the CDR3 is 15 residues. CDR3 loop: CASSPVLEGANVLTF. The CDR3 DNA is TGTGCCAGCAGCCCCGTTCTGGAAGGGGCCAACGTCCTGACTTTC.